A selection of T cell receptor beta chains follows, all from one sample in a study of blood T cell repertoires in COVID-19. The table came from immunoSEQ multiplex PCR; TCRdb's copy has only in-frame clones and leaves some out. The table includes a few hundred thousand clones, about 90% detected once. The sequencing sample was made of PBMCs or T cells enriched from blood (not recorded which). Receptors were obtained from a woman in her twenties or thirties who had recovered from COVID-19. Each CDR3 is given with its conserved first and last residue. The order of the fields is D gene, J gene, clone size, V gene, CDR3 DNA, CDR3 protein. A D gene is named only where the DNA matches it firmly. Not every row has a clone size; where given, it reads once, few, many or a size class.

D gene: -; J gene: TRBJ1-1; clone size: -; V gene: TRBV19; CDR3 DNA: TGTGCCAGTAGTCACCGGGTCGGGGCTTTCTTT; CDR3 protein: CASSHRVGAFF
D gene: -; J gene: TRBJ1-6; clone size: -; V gene: TRBV6-5; CDR3 DNA: TGTGCCAGCAGTTATGGGGCCCCGTATAATTCACCCCTCCACTTT; CDR3 protein: CASSYGAPYNSPLHF
D gene: -; J gene: TRBJ2-7; clone size: -; V gene: TRBV3-1/TRBV3-2; CDR3 DNA: TGTGCCAGCAGCCGGGCAGGCTACGAGCAGTACTTC; CDR3 protein: CASSRAGYEQYF
D gene: -; J gene: TRBJ2-3; clone size: -; V gene: TRBV7-9; CDR3 DNA: TGTGCCAGCAGCTTATCGGGACTCCGAGACACAGATACGCAGTATTTT; CDR3 protein: CASSLSGLRDTDTQYF
D gene: TRBD1; J gene: TRBJ1-5; clone size: -; V gene: TRBV6-6; CDR3 DNA: TGTGCCAGCAGTTACCCGGACAGGCCGAGTCAGCCCCAGCATTTT; CDR3 protein: CASSYPDRPSQPQHF
D gene: -; J gene: TRBJ2-2; clone size: -; V gene: TRBV5-1; CDR3 DNA: TGCGCCAGCAGCTTGGGAGGGGACGCGGGAACCGGGGAGCTGTTTTTT; CDR3 protein: CASSLGGDAGTGELFF
D gene: -; J gene: TRBJ2-2; clone size: -; V gene: TRBV19; CDR3 DNA: TGTGCCAGTAGTATTAGAGTGAACACCGGGGAGCTGTTTTTT; CDR3 protein: CASSIRVNTGELFF
D gene: TRBD1; J gene: TRBJ1-1; clone size: -; V gene: TRBV11-2; CDR3 DNA: TGTGCCAGCCCCTCGGAGGGGGCCACTGAAGCTTTCTTT; CDR3 protein: CASPSEGATEAFF
D gene: -; J gene: TRBJ2-5; clone size: -; V gene: TRBV7-2; CDR3 DNA: TGTGCCAGCAGCTTAGCCGCGGGAACGCAAGAGACCCAGTACTTC; CDR3 protein: CASSLAAGTQETQYF
D gene: TRBD1; J gene: TRBJ2-3; clone size: once; V gene: TRBV25-1; CDR3 DNA: TGTGCCAGCAGTGAAACTAGGGCAGGGGGTAGAGCAGATACGCAGTATTTT; CDR3 protein: CASSETRAGGRADTQYF
D gene: -; J gene: TRBJ1-5; clone size: -; V gene: TRBV28; CDR3 DNA: TGTGCAAGCAGGGTGTTTAGGGCGGGGCAGCCCCAGCATTTT; CDR3 protein: CASRVFRAGQPQHF
D gene: TRBD1; J gene: TRBJ1-3; clone size: -; V gene: TRBV19; CDR3 DNA: TGTGCCAGTAGTACGGACGGACAGGTTGGTGGAAACACCATATATTTT; CDR3 protein: CASSTDGQVGGNTIYF
D gene: TRBD1; J gene: TRBJ2-2; clone size: once; V gene: TRBV14; CDR3 DNA: TGTGCCAGCAGCCTCGGGACAGGGTGGGGCACCGGGGAGCTGTTTTTT; CDR3 protein: CASSLGTGWGTGELFF
D gene: TRBD1; J gene: TRBJ2-5; clone size: -; V gene: TRBV30; CDR3 DNA: TGTGCCTGGAGTGTGGGACAGGGTAAAGAGACCCAGTACTTC; CDR3 protein: CAWSVGQGKETQYF
D gene: TRBD2; J gene: TRBJ2-3; clone size: -; V gene: TRBV24-1; CDR3 DNA: TGTGCCACCCAGCGGGGAGGGATCGATACGCAGTATTTT; CDR3 protein: CATQRGGIDTQYF
D gene: -; J gene: TRBJ2-5; clone size: -; V gene: TRBV7-9; CDR3 DNA: TGTGCCAGCGGGACTCCAGAGTCCCCCCAGTACTTC; CDR3 protein: CASGTPESPQYF
D gene: -; J gene: TRBJ2-5; clone size: once; V gene: TRBV5-1; CDR3 DNA: TGCGCCAGCAGCTTGTGGGAACAGGGCGGAGAGACCCAGTACTTC; CDR3 protein: CASSLWEQGGETQYF
D gene: TRBD1; J gene: TRBJ1-6; clone size: -; V gene: TRBV19; CDR3 DNA: TGTGCCAGTAGCTCTTCGATGCGACAGGGGGCCAGGACCCTCCACTTT; CDR3 protein: CASSSSMRQGARTLHF
D gene: TRBD1; J gene: TRBJ1-2; clone size: few; V gene: TRBV6-1; CDR3 DNA: TGTGCCAGCAGTAACGGACAGGGTGGAGATGGCTACACCTTC; CDR3 protein: CASSNGQGGDGYTF
D gene: TRBD1; J gene: TRBJ1-4; clone size: few; V gene: TRBV7-9; CDR3 DNA: TGTGCCAGCAGCTTAGGAGACAGGGGGAACATTGAAAAACTGTTTTTT; CDR3 protein: CASSLGDRGNIEKLFF
D gene: -; J gene: TRBJ1-1; clone size: -; V gene: TRBV6-1; CDR3 DNA: TGTGCCAGCAGTGAAACAGGAACTGAAGCTTTCTTT; CDR3 protein: CASSETGTEAFF
D gene: TRBD2; J gene: TRBJ2-7; clone size: -; V gene: TRBV2; CDR3 DNA: TGTGCCAGCAGGAGGGGAGGGAGCTCCTACGAGCAGTACTTC; CDR3 protein: CASRRGGSSYEQYF
D gene: TRBD1; J gene: TRBJ2-7; clone size: -; V gene: TRBV6-1; CDR3 DNA: TGTGCCAGCAGTGAGAGACAGGGTTACGAGCAGTACTTC; CDR3 protein: CASSERQGYEQYF
D gene: -; J gene: TRBJ1-1; clone size: -; V gene: TRBV2; CDR3 DNA: TGTGCCGACGCCCGAGGGCTAGGGACTGAAGCTTTCTTT; CDR3 protein: CADARGLGTEAFF
D gene: -; J gene: TRBJ1-1; clone size: -; V gene: TRBV27; CDR3 DNA: TGTGCCAGCAGTTTATCGCCGGGGAACACTGAAGCTTTCTTT; CDR3 protein: CASSLSPGNTEAFF
D gene: -; J gene: TRBJ1-3; clone size: -; V gene: TRBV28; CDR3 DNA: TGTGCCAGCTCTGACCTAGAACGCGAGGCCTCTGGAAACACCATATATTTT; CDR3 protein: CASSDLEREASGNTIYF
D gene: -; J gene: TRBJ1-5; clone size: -; V gene: TRBV28; CDR3 DNA: TGTGCCAGCAAAGACACTTATAGCAATCAGCCCCAGCATTTT; CDR3 protein: CASKDTYSNQPQHF
D gene: -; J gene: TRBJ1-2; clone size: -; V gene: TRBV5-8; CDR3 DNA: TGTGCCAGCAGCTTTACTGAGCGGCAAAGCTATGGCTACACCTTC; CDR3 protein: CASSFTERQSYGYTF
D gene: -; J gene: TRBJ1-2; clone size: -; V gene: TRBV11-1; CDR3 DNA: TGTGCCAGCAGCTTAGCCACAGGAAACTATGGCTACACCTTC; CDR3 protein: CASSLATGNYGYTF
D gene: -; J gene: TRBJ1-2; clone size: -; V gene: TRBV19; CDR3 DNA: TGTGCCAGTACCTTTCCGGGTGGCTACACCTTC; CDR3 protein: CASTFPGGYTF
D gene: TRBD1; J gene: TRBJ1-1; clone size: -; V gene: TRBV6-5; CDR3 DNA: TGTGCCAGCAGTTCCAGACAGGGGAAGAGCACTGAAGCTTTCTTT; CDR3 protein: CASSSRQGKSTEAFF
D gene: TRBD2; J gene: TRBJ2-1; clone size: -; V gene: TRBV28; CDR3 DNA: TGTGCCAGCAGTCCCTTAGCGGGAGGGCTGAAGTTCTTC; CDR3 protein: CASSPLAGGLKFF
D gene: -; J gene: TRBJ1-5; clone size: -; V gene: TRBV6-1; CDR3 DNA: TGTGCCAGCAGTGAAATTCGGGGGGGTAGCAATCAGCCCCAGCATTTT; CDR3 protein: CASSEIRGGSNQPQHF
D gene: TRBD1; J gene: TRBJ2-7; clone size: -; V gene: TRBV18; CDR3 DNA: TGTGCCAGCTCACCACAGCCTACAGGGGTCGAGCAGTACTTC; CDR3 protein: CASSPQPTGVEQYF
D gene: TRBD1; J gene: TRBJ1-4; clone size: -; V gene: TRBV10-3; CDR3 DNA: TGTGCCAGCCGAACAGGGGTGGGTGAAAAACTGTTTTTT; CDR3 protein: CASRTGVGEKLFF
D gene: -; J gene: TRBJ1-2; clone size: -; V gene: TRBV7-3; CDR3 DNA: TGTGCCAGCAGCTTAACCCACGCAGCTAACTATGGCTACACCTTC; CDR3 protein: CASSLTHAANYGYTF
D gene: TRBD2; J gene: TRBJ2-1; clone size: once; V gene: TRBV19; CDR3 DNA: TGTGCCAGTAGTATTTTCGCGGGAGGACCAAATGAGCAGTTCTTC; CDR3 protein: CASSIFAGGPNEQFF
D gene: -; J gene: TRBJ1-1; clone size: -; V gene: TRBV2; CDR3 DNA: TGTGCCAGCCGGGGGGGAAACACTGAAGCTTTCTTT; CDR3 protein: CASRGGNTEAFF
D gene: TRBD1; J gene: TRBJ1-5; clone size: -; V gene: TRBV7-2; CDR3 DNA: TGTGCCAGCAGCTTAAGGACAGGGATTCAGCCCCAGCATTTT; CDR3 protein: CASSLRTGIQPQHF
D gene: TRBD2; J gene: TRBJ2-7; clone size: -; V gene: TRBV9; CDR3 DNA: TGTGCCAGCAGCGGCGGGGGGTACTCCTACGAGCAGTACTTC; CDR3 protein: CASSGGGYSYEQYF
D gene: -; J gene: TRBJ2-7; clone size: few; V gene: TRBV2; CDR3 DNA: TGTGCCAGCAGTGAAAACCCTTTCGGGCAGTACTTC; CDR3 protein: CASSENPFGQYF
D gene: -; J gene: TRBJ2-1; clone size: -; V gene: TRBV11-3; CDR3 DNA: TGTGCCAGCAGCTTATTACTAGCCAATGAGCAGTTCTTC; CDR3 protein: CASSLLLANEQFF
D gene: TRBD2; J gene: TRBJ2-3; clone size: -; V gene: TRBV5-1; CDR3 DNA: TGCGCCAGCAGCCCCCGGACTAGCGGGAGCACAGATACGCAGTATTTT; CDR3 protein: CASSPRTSGSTDTQYF
D gene: -; J gene: TRBJ1-3; clone size: -; V gene: TRBV6-5; CDR3 DNA: TGTGCCAGCAGATCCAAGAGCTCTGGAAACACCATATATTTT; CDR3 protein: CASRSKSSGNTIYF
D gene: -; J gene: TRBJ2-4; clone size: -; V gene: TRBV10-3; CDR3 DNA: TGTGCCATCAGTGAGTCGACATCCCAAGGAAACATTCAGTACTTC; CDR3 protein: CAISESTSQGNIQYF
D gene: -; J gene: TRBJ2-1; clone size: -; V gene: TRBV2; CDR3 DNA: TGTGCCAGCAGTGTGGAGCGCAATGAGCAGTTCTTC; CDR3 protein: CASSVERNEQFF
D gene: TRBD1; J gene: TRBJ1-6; clone size: -; V gene: TRBV7-9; CDR3 DNA: TGTGCCAGCAGCCCATTCGGGACAGGGAAGACTGGGGATTCACCCCTCCACTTT; CDR3 protein: CASSPFGTGKTGDSPLHF
D gene: TRBD1; J gene: TRBJ2-7; clone size: -; V gene: TRBV6-5; CDR3 DNA: TGTGCCAGCAGCCCAGGGGGCGCAGCTCCGTACTTC; CDR3 protein: CASSPGGAAPYF